What follows are 6 T cell receptor beta chains derived from one specimen sequenced in a study of early T cells in non-severe SARS-CoV-2 infection. TCRdb analysed the 5' RACE reads with MiXCR anew, one entry per CDR3 protein. The sample has 68,000 or so distinct CDR3 sequences, 9% to 15% seen once. The sample taken for sequencing was whole blood. The receptor set was obtained from an adult who was a healthcare worker with PCR-confirmed SARS-CoV-2 infection or an uninfected control (not recorded which).

This clonotype was observed at least ten times. The chain employs TRBV12-3 or TRBV12-4 and TRBJ2-1; TRBD2 is a possible D gene (5 bases). This CDR3 is built from 12 residues. V was pared by 2 bases and J by 7 bases, with 6 bases between. This chain's CDR3 is CASSLTRNEQFF. CDR3 sequence (DNA): TGTGCCAGCAGTTTAACTAGGAATGAGCAGTTCTTC.

This clonotype was seen many times. The chain is built from TRBV6-5 and TRBJ1-2; D is unresolved. The CDR3 extends over 13 amino acids. Trimming pared 4 bases from V and 7 bases from J, leaving 13 bases between. Germline loops: CDR1 MNHEY, CDR2 SVGAGI. As DNA, the CDR3 is TGTGCCAGCAGTTCCCGTTTTGGAGGTGGCTACACCTTC. The encoded protein is CASSSRFGGGYTF.

This clonotype came up many times. V usage is TRBV19 and J usage is TRBJ1-4, with 9 bases identical to TRBD1. The CDR3 consists of 14 residues. Trimming took 4 bases from V and 10 from J; bases not matched to a gene: 7. Germline CDR1 reads LNHDA; CDR2 reads SQIVND (reference sequence). CDR3 nucleotide sequence: TGTGCCAGTAGTACATCACGGACAGGGGTAAAACTGTTTTTT. Protein product: CASSTSRTGVKLFF.

The rearrangement links TRBV5-4 to TRBJ2-5; the D gene is possibly TRBD2 (5 bases). V shed 5 bases and J shed 4 bases, with 18 bases lying between them. Germline V gene sequence: CDR1 SGHNT, CDR2 YYREEE (reference sequence). The CDR3 is 15 residues long. The CDR3 loop is CASSHDGESRETQYF. In DNA, the CDR3 is TGTGCCAGCAGTCACGACGGGGAATCGCGAGAGACCCAGTACTTC.

Only a few counts were recorded for this clonotype. The chain is built from TRBV3-1 and TRBJ2-5; 8 bases are a match to TRBD1. Germline lookup yields CDR1 LGHDT and CDR2 YNNKEL (reference sequence). With V trimmed by 0 bases and J by 0 bases, 18 bases remained unmatched. This CDR3 is built from 21 residues. CDR3: CASSQETDRGSANRYQETQYF. CDR3 bases: TGTGCCAGCAGCCAAGAGACCGACAGGGGAAGCGCTAACCGGTACCAAGAGACCCAGTACTTC.

The chain is built from TRBV18 and TRBJ2-7; 7 nucleotides match TRBD1. CDR3 length: 16 amino acids. The ends lost 2 bases at V and 4 bases at J; junction bases unmatched: 11. Per the germline V gene, CDR1 is KGHSH and CDR2 is LQKENI. The CDR3 sequence is CASSPSSTGWTYEQYF. The CDR3 DNA reads as TGTGCCAGCTCACCAAGCTCGACAGGGTGGACGTACGAGCAGTACTTC.